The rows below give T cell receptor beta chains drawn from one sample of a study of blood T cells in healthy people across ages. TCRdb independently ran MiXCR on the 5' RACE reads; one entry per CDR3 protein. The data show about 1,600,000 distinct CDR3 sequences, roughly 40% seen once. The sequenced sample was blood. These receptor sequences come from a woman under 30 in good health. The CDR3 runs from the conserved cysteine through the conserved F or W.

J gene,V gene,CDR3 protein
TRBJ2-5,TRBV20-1,CSARWTLGETQYF
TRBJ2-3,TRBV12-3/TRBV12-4,CASSIQAVTTDTQYF
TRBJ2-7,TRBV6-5,CASSYSQGSSYEQYF
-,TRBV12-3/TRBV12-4,CASSLPPSGKSYNEQYF
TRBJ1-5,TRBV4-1,CASSRDKDQPQHF
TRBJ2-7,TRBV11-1,CASSPTGTGTEQYF
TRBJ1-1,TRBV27,CASSSPPGGRSVNTEAFF
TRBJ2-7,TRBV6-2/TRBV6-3,CASHPGGIYEQYF
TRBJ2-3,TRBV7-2,CASSVLGSPTGVDTQYF
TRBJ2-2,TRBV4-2,CASSQDLVGSLGQGDTGELFF
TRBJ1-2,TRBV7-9,CASSPYGTGAYGYTF
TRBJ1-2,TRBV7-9,CASTHWTGLNYGYTF
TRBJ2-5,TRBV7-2,CASSLNRDKETQYF
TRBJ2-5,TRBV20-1,CSTVLAGALGETQYF
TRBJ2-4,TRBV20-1,CSASGLASGLAKNIQYF
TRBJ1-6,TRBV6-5,CASSPGGLYNSPLHF
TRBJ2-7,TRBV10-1,CASSDGTGISYEQYF
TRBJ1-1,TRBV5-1,CASSPAIGADTEAFF
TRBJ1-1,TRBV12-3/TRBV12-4,CASRRDTQNTEAFF
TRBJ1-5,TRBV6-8,CASSYPWDSLTQPQHF
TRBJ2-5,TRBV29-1,CSASKGLWETQYF
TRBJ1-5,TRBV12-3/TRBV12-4,CASSLEGEDYSNQPQHF
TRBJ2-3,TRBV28,CASSLAGWRDTQYF
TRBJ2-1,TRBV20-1,CSARPYRSFYNEQFF
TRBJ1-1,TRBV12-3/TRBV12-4,CASSVLSNTEAFF
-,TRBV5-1,CARSPGSGVAEQYF
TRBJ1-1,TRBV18,CASSPYRSYTEAFF
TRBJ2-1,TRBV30,CAWNAGQSRDNEQFF
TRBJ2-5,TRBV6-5,CASSYPGGQETQYF
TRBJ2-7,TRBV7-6,CASSSLEGSYEQYF
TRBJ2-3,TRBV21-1,CASSKGTSGASTDTQYF
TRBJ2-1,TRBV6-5,CASSWGLAGGSSYNEQFF
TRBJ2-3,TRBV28,CASRGQGERNTQYF
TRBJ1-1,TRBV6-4,CASSESAGMNTEAFF
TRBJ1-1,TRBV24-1,CATSDFADTEAFF
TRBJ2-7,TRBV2,CASNPVRDREYEQYF
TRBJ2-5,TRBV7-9,CASSSPGGEETQYF
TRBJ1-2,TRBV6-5,CASSYPLWGTNYGYTF
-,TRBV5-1,CASSSGRTSGQYEQYF
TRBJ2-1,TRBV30,CAWIQTGRYEQFF
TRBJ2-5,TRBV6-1,CASRDVKRNEQYF
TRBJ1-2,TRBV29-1,CSVLGSHYGYTF
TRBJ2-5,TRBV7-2,CASSPGTSGPGTQYF
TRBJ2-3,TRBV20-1,CSAPGFSSTDTQYF
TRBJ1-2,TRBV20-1,CSARGRTGGASYGYTF
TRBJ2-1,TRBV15,CATSRSGDSGGNEQFF
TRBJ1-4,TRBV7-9,CASSPRRGQGATNEKLFF
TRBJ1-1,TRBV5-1,CASSLAQGAQVNTEAFF
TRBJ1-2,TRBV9,CASSVGWASLREGYTF
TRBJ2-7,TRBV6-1,CATNRDIYYEQYF
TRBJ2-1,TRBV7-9,CASTRSSYNEQFF
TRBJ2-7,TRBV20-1,CSASFQGLSEQYF
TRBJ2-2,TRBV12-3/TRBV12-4,CASSLNAANTGELFF